This T cell receptor beta chain was captured by sequencing in a study of blood T cell repertoires in COVID-19. The method was immunoSEQ multiplex PCR; TCRdb's version includes in-frame clones alone and lacks a portion of them. Of around 190,000 clones listed, around 80% are singletons. The sequencing input was peripheral blood. The source of this sequence is a human donor in a cohort sampled during active COVID-19.

For the CDR3, the DNA is TGTGCCACCGTAGCGGGGGTGACCTACAATGAGCAGTTCTTC. This sequence encodes CATVAGVTYNEQFF. This sequence joins TRBV6-5 and TRBJ2-1; the match to TRBD2 covers 9 bases. V lost 10 bases, J lost 2 bases, and 6 bases stayed unmatched. The CDR3 length is 14 residues. Germline CDR1 and CDR2: MNHEY and SVGAGI.